This TCR beta chain originates from a study of T cell responses to AZD1222 COVID-19 vaccine. Trimming removed 0 bases from V and 1 base from J, with 6 bases in between. Germline assignment: CDR1 MNHEY and CDR2 SVGAGI. The CDR3 contains 14 residues. The method was immunoSEQ multiplex PCR; TCRdb's version includes in-frame clones alone and lacks a portion of them. Of roughly 180,000 clones in the sample, 85% to 95% were seen once. The chain is built from TRBV6-5 and TRBJ1-2; D not resolved. The source was peripheral blood, collected 28 days after the second AZD1222 dose. This clonotype was sampled from an adult who received the AZD1222 COVID-19 vaccine. The CDR3 sequence: CASSYSRDNYGYTF. The CDR3 DNA reads TGTGCCAGCAGTTACTCCCGGGATAACTATGGCTACACCTTC.